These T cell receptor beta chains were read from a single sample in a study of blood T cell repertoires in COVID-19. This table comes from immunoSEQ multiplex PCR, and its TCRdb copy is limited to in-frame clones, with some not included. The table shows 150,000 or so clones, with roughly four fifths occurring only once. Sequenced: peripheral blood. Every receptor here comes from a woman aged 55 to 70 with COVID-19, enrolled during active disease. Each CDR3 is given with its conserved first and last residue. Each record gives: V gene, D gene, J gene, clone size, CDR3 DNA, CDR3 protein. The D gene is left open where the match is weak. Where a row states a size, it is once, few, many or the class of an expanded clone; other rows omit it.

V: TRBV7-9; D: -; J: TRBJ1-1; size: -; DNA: TGTGCCAGCAGCTTACCGGGTAACACTGAAGCTTTCTTT; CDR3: CASSLPGNTEAFF
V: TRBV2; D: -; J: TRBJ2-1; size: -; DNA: TGTGCCAGCAGTGAAGCCGGACAAGTCGGCCCCTACAATGAGCAGTTCTTC; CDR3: CASSEAGQVGPYNEQFF
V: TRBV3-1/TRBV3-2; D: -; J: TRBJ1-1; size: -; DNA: TGTGCCAGCAGCCCCCCAGTGGGGCTAGCTTTCTTT; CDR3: CASSPPVGLAFF
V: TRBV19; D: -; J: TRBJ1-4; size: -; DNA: TGTGCCAGTACCACGCGGGGGGCTGATGAAAAACTGTTTTTT; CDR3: CASTTRGADEKLFF
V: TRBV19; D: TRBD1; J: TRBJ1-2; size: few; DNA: TGTGCCAGTAGTATAACAGGGGGGTATGACTATGGCTACACCTTC; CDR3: CASSITGGYDYGYTF
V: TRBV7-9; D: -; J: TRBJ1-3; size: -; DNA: TGTGCCAGCAGCCCCGGTAGCTCTGGAAACACCATATATTTT; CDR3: CASSPGSSGNTIYF
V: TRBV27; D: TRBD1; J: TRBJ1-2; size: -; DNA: TGTGCCAGCAGTCCCCGACAGGGGAAGAGGAATGGCTACACCTTC; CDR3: CASSPRQGKRNGYTF
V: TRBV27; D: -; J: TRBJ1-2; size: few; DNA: TGTGCCAGCAGTCCCCCCGGGACAAGCGGCTACACCTTC; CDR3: CASSPPGTSGYTF
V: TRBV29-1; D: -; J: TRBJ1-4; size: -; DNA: TGCAGCGCGGGGGGAGGTAATGAAAAACTGTTTTTT; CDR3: CSAGGGNEKLFF
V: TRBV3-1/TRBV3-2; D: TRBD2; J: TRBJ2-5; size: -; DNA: TGTGCCAGCAGCCGCACTGTTCCGGGACTAGCGGTGGAGACCCAGTACTTC; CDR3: CASSRTVPGLAVETQYF
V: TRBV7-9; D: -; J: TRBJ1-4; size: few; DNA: TGTGCCAGCAGCCCGGACTATGAAAAACTGTTTTTT; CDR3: CASSPDYEKLFF
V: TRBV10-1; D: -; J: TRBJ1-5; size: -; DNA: TGCGCCAGCAGTGGACCCGAGCGTACACCGTATAGCAATCAGCCCCAGCATTTT; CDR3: CASSGPERTPYSNQPQHF
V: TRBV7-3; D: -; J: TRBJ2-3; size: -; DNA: TGTGCCAGCAGCTTACAAAAAACTAGCACAGATACGCAGTATTTT; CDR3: CASSLQKTSTDTQYF
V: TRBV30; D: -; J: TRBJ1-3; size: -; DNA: TGTGCCTGGAGTTCAGACCTGTCCTTGGAGATCTCTGGAAACACCATATATTTT; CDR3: CAWSSDLSLEISGNTIYF
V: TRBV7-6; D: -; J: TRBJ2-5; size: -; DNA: TGTGCCAGCAGCTTAAATAAAGGCGGGGAAGAGACCCAGTACTTC; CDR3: CASSLNKGGEETQYF
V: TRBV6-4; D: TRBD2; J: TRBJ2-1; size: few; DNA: TGTGCCAGCATGGGGCTAGCGGGATACAATGAGCAGTTCTTC; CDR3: CASMGLAGYNEQFF
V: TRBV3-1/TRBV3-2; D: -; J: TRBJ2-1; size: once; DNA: TGTGCCAGCAGCCAAGCTCTGGGGGACTTCAATGAGCAGTTCTTC; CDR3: CASSQALGDFNEQFF
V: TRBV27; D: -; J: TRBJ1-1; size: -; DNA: TGTGCCAGCATCGCCGAGAGTGAAGCTTTCTTT; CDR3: CASIAESEAFF
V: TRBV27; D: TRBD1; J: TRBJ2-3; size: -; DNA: TGTGCCAGCATCCCCGGGGGGGGACAGGGGTTAGACACAGATACGCAGTATTTT; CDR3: CASIPGGGQGLDTDTQYF
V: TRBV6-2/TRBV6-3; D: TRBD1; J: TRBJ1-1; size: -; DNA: TGTGCCAGCAGTTTGGGGAGACAGGGCGGGAACACTGAAGCTTTCTTT; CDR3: CASSLGRQGGNTEAFF
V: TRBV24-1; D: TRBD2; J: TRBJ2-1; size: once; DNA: TGTGCCACCAGTGACCCAGCGGGAGCGTACAATGAGCAGTTCTTC; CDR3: CATSDPAGAYNEQFF
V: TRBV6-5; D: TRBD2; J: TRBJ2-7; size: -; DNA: TGTGCCAGCAGTAGCGGGAGGGCCACGAAGGAGTACTTC; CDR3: CASSSGRATKEYF
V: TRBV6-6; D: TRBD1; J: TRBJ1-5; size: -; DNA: TGTGCCAGCAGCGAGGGACAGCTCAATCAGCCCCAGCATTTT; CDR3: CASSEGQLNQPQHF
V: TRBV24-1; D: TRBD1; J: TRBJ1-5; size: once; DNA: TGTGCCACCAGTGATCCCAGGGGGAATCAGCCCCAGCATTTT; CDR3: CATSDPRGNQPQHF
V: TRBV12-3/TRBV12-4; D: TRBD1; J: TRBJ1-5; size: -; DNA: TGTGCCAGCAGTGGACAGGGAGGACAGCCCCAGCATTTT; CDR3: CASSGQGGQPQHF
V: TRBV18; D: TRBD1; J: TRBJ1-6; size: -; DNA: TGTGCCAGCTCTCGGGACAGGGAATCACCCCTCCACTTT; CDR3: CASSRDRESPLHF
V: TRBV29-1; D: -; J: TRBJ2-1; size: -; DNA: -; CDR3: CSVEFGQGSKFF
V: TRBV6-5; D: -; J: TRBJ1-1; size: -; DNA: TGTGCCAGCTCACCACCAGGGACAAGGAACACTGAAGCTTTCTTT; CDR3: CASSPPGTRNTEAFF
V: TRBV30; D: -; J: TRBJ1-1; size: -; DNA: TGTGCCTGGAGTTCGCGCGGTGAAGCTTTCTTT; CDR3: CAWSSRGEAFF
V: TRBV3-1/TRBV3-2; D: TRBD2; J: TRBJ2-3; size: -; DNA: TGTGCCAGCAGCCAATATCCGGGACTAGTATTTGATACGCAGTATTTT; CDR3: CASSQYPGLVFDTQYF
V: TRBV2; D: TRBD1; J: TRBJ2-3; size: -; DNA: TGTGCCAGCAGCGTGCGTGGGACAGGGGGCAGGACAGATACGCAGTATTTT; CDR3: CASSVRGTGGRTDTQYF
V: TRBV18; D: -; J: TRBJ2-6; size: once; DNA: TGTGCCAGCTCAACCTGGACAGACTCTGGGGCCAACGTCCTGACTTTC; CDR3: CASSTWTDSGANVLTF
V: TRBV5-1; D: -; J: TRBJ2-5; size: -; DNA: TGCGCCAGCAGCTTGCTAGGGGAGGAAGAGACCCAGTACTTC; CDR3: CASSLLGEEETQYF
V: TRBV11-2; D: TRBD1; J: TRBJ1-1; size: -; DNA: TGTGCCAGCAGCCGTCCGCAGGGGGTCTCTGAAGCTTTCTTT; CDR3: CASSRPQGVSEAFF
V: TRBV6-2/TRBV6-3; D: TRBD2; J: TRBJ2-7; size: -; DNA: TGTGCCAGCAGTTACTTACCAGGACTAGCGGCCTACGAGCAGTACTTC; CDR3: CASSYLPGLAAYEQYF
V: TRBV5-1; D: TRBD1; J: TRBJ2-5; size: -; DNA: TGCGCCAGCAGCCCGACGGGGGACAGGGGAGAGACCCAGTACTTC; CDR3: CASSPTGDRGETQYF
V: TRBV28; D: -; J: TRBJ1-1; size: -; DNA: TGTGCCAGCAGTTTATCAGGAATTAACACTGAAGCTTTCTTT; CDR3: CASSLSGINTEAFF
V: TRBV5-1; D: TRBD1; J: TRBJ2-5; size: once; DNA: TGCGCCAGCAGCCCACGGGACAGCCAAGAGACCCAGTACTTC; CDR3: CASSPRDSQETQYF
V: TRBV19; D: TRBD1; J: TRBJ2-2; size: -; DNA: TGTGCCACACAGAGGGGGCAAGTTGCCGGGGAGCTGTTTTTT; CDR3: CATQRGQVAGELFF
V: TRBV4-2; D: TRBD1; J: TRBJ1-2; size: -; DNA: TGTGCCAGCAGCCGGGGGACAGGGTCCTATGGCTACACCTTC; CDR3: CASSRGTGSYGYTF
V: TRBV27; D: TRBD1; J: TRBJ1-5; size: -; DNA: TGTGCCAGCAGTAGGACAGGGATGGGGGGCAATCAGCCCCAGCATTTT; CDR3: CASSRTGMGGNQPQHF
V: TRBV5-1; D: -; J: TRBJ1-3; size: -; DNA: TGCGCCAGCAGCTTGGACGGGAGCTCTGGAAACACCATATATTTT; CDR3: CASSLDGSSGNTIYF
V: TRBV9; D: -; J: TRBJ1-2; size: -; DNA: TGTGCCAGCAGCGTAGGTGTAGGGGGGGACCACTATGGCTACACCTTC; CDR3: CASSVGVGGDHYGYTF
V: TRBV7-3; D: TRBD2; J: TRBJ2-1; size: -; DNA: TGTGCCAGCAGTAAGCCGGGACTAGCCAACAATGAGCAGTTCTTC; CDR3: CASSKPGLANNEQFF
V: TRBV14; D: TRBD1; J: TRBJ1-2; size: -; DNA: TGTGCCAGCAGCCCCCAATCCGCAGGGGGCTATGGCTACACCTTC; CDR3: CASSPQSAGGYGYTF
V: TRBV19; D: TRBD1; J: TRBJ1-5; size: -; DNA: TGTGCCAGTAGCTACAGGGGGTCGAATCAGCCCCAGCATTTT; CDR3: CASSYRGSNQPQHF
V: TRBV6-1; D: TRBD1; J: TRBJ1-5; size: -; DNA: TGTGCCAGCAGTGTCCAGGGGGACCAAGTTAGCAATCAGCCCCAGCATTTT; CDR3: CASSVQGDQVSNQPQHF
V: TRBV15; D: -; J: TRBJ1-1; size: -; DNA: TGTGCCACCAGCCCAACAGCAGGGTACACTGAAGCTTTCTTT; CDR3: CATSPTAGYTEAFF
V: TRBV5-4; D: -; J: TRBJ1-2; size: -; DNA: TGTGCCAGCAGCTCCGGAGGACCAGCTAACTATGGCTACACCTTC; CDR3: CASSSGGPANYGYTF
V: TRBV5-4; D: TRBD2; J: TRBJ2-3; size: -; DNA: TGTGCCAGCAGCTCCCGGTTAGGGCGGGAGGGGACAGATACGCAGTATTTT; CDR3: CASSSRLGREGTDTQYF
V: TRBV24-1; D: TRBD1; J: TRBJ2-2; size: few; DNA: TGTGCCACCACCGACAGGGGGCGAGCCGGGGAGCTGTTTTTT; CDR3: CATTDRGRAGELFF
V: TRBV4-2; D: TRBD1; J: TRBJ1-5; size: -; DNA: TGTGCCAGCAGCCGAGACAGGGGGAGCAATCAGCCCCAGCATTTT; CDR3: CASSRDRGSNQPQHF